The 29 T cell receptor beta chains below come from one sample, sequenced in a study of radiotherapy plus CTLA-4 blockade in lung cancer. Profiling relied on immunoSEQ multiplex PCR, and the TCRdb table lists in-frame clones only, not all of them. The table records about 51,000 clones, about 76% of them present only once. Sequences were derived from peripheral blood, sampled from a patient treated with radiotherapy plus ipilimumab. The receptor source for this set is a human donor with non-small cell lung cancer whose response to radiotherapy plus ipilimumab could not be evaluated.

This chain uses TRBV7-6 with TRBJ2-5; TRBD2 agrees at 8 bases. CDR3 size: 14 residues. The J segment lost 5 bases and the V segment lost 8 bases, leaving 10 bases of the junction unmatched. Germline V CDR1 and CDR2: SGHVS, FNYEAQ. CDR3 DNA sequence: TGTGCCAGCTCCCTGAGCGGGAGTCCCGAGACCCAGTACTTC. Its translation is CASSLSGSPETQYF.

The chain recombines TRBV12-2 with TRBJ2-1; TRBD2 is taken as the D call from the table, unchecked against the DNA. TRBV12-2 corresponds to a pseudogene. This CDR3 contains 16 residues. DNA for the CDR3: TGTGCAAGTCCAATAGAGGGACTAGCGGGATTATCTGAGCAGTTCTTC. Translation: CASPIEGLAGLSEQFF.

The chain links TRBV5-4 to TRBJ2-3, with TRBD2 identical over 9 bases. This CDR3 is built from 16 residues. The ends lost 0 bases at V and 4 bases at J; junction bases unmatched: 6. Germline V gene data show CDR1 as SGHNT and CDR2 as YYREEE (reference sequence). For the CDR3, the DNA is TGTGCCAGCAGCTTGGGTGGTAGCGGGAGCGCAGATACGCAGTATTTT. It translates to CASSLGGSGSADTQYF.

This clone was seen more than once but under ten times. The genes are TRBV9 and TRBJ1-2; a possible D gene is TRBD1 (6 bases). Looked up from germline, CDR1 is SGDLS and CDR2 is YYNGEE. This CDR3 has 15 amino acids. V lost 3 bases and J 0 bases, leaving 12 bases between the germline ends. This CDR3 is CASSDPGQTNYGYTF. The CDR3 DNA follows: TGTGCCAGCAGCGACCCAGGACAGACTAACTATGGCTACACCTTC.

The chain couples TRBV5-1 to TRBJ2-1, with 9 bases matching TRBD2. V was clipped by 6 bases and J by 3 bases; unmatched bases: 7. CDR3 length: 15 residues. Germline values: CDR1 SGHRS, CDR2 YFSETQ. The DNA for the CDR3 is TGCGCCAGCACCTTACTAGCGGGCCACTACAATGAGCAGTTCTTC. Its protein product is CASTLLAGHYNEQFF.

The V gene is TRBV28, the J gene TRBJ1-5, with 8 bases that match TRBD1. The trim removed 6 bases at V and 1 base at J, leaving 8 bases unmatched. Germline loops: CDR1 MDHEN, CDR2 SYDVKM. The CDR3 length is 16 residues. CDR3 nucleotide sequence: TGTGCCAGCAGGCGGACAGGGTATATGAGCAATCAGCCCCAGCATTTT. Translated: CASRRTGYMSNQPQHF.

CDR3 amino acids: CASSLPGGRFEQYF. The CDR3 coding sequence is TGTGCCAGCAGCCTCCCAGGGGGCCGCTTCGAGCAGTACTTC. The gene calls are TRBV11-2 and TRBJ2-7; 8 positions match TRBD1. V lost 5 bases and J lost 6; bases outside the gene matches: 9. This CDR3 spans 14 amino acids. Germline CDR1 is SGHAT and CDR2 is FQNNGV.

This chain joins TRBV9 and TRBJ2-7; 13 bases agree with TRBD2. Germline lookup yields CDR1 SGDLS and CDR2 YYNGEE. The length of the CDR3 is 15 residues. V lost 4 bases and J lost 7; bases outside the gene matches: 8. The CDR3 region has the DNA TGTGCCAGCAGCTTCGGGACTAGCGGGGCGGGGGAGCAGTACTTC. Translated, it gives CASSFGTSGAGEQYF.

The chain links TRBV18 to TRBJ1-5, with 11 bases that match TRBD1. The V and J ends lost 3 bases and 4 bases, in that order; junction bases with no gene match: 11. The germline V gene encodes CDR1 KGHSH and CDR2 LQKENI. The CDR3 loop spans 18 amino acids. The CDR3 region is CASSPLGGQGAGNQPQHF. DNA of the CDR3: TGTGCCAGCTCACCCCTGGGAGGACAGGGGGCTGGAAATCAGCCCCAGCATTTT.

The J gene is TRBJ2-3, the V gene TRBV6-6; possibly TRBD2 for D (6 bases). CDR1 MNHNY and CDR2 SVGAGI come from the germline V gene (reference sequence). Trimming stripped 5 bases from V and 0 bases from J, with 12 bases between. The CDR3 extends over 15 amino acids. Here the CDR3 DNA reads TGTGCCAGCAGTCTCCTAGCGTCTAGCACAGATACGCAGTATTTT. It yields the protein CASSLLASSTDTQYF.

This clone showed up just once. CDR3 coding DNA: TGCGCCAGCAGCCGCGGGCAGGCGAACACCGGGGAGCTGTTTTTT. It translates to CASSRGQANTGELFF. V is TRBV4-3 and J is TRBJ2-2; a possible D gene is TRBD2 (5 bases). Per the germline V gene, CDR1 is LGHNA and CDR2 is YSLEER. V dropped 4 bases and J dropped 0 bases, with 9 bases sitting between them. CDR3 size: 15 residues.

The chain is built from TRBV7-2 and TRBJ1-1, with D perhaps TRBD1 (6 bases). The V gene lost 5 bases and the J gene lost 11 bases, with 21 bases spanning the gap. Germline CDR1 is SGHTA and CDR2 is FQGNSA. This CDR3 has 14 residues. In DNA form, the CDR3 reads TGTGCCAGCAGCCCCAAAGTGGGGGCTCCAAGGGCTTTCTTT. Protein: CASSPKVGAPRAFF.

The chain has TRBV7-9 and TRBJ1-1; D is uncertain. Germline V gives CDR1 SEHNR, CDR2 FQNEAQ (reference sequence). V was trimmed by 2 bases and J by 1 base, leaving 11 bases between them. This CDR3 contains 15 residues. CDR3 amino acids: CASSLLSGQNTEAFF. As DNA, the CDR3 is TGTGCCAGCAGCTTACTCTCTGGGCAGAACACTGAAGCTTTCTTT. Complete variable domain (other parts from reference TRBV7-9 and TRBJ1-1): DTGVSQNPRHKITKRGQNVTFRCDPISEHNRLYWYRQTLGQGPEFLTYFQNEAQLEKSRLLSDRFSAERPKGSFSTLEIQRTEQGDSAMYLCASSLLSGQNTEAFFGQGTRLTVV.

This clone was observed a few times. The chain uses TRBV7-6 and TRBJ2-3; 11 nucleotides agree with TRBD1. There are 15 residues in the CDR3. The trim removed 5 bases at V and 5 bases at J, leaving 6 bases unmatched. Germline lookup yields CDR1 SGHVS and CDR2 FNYEAQ. CDR3 in amino acids: CASSISGTGGDTQYF. For the CDR3, the DNA is TGTGCCAGCAGCATTTCCGGGACAGGGGGAGATACGCAGTATTTT.

This clone has more than one count but fewer than ten. In nucleotides, the CDR3 is TGTGCCAGCAGCTTTCAACTAGCGGGAGGGCTTGCGGGGGAGCTGTTTTTT. Its translation is CASSFQLAGGLAGELFF. The J gene is TRBJ2-2, the V gene TRBV7-2, with 13 positions matching TRBD2. V trimming: 3 bases; J trimming: 8 bases; junction bases outside the gene matches: 9. The CDR3 is 17 amino acids. Germline V lookup: CDR1 SGHTA, CDR2 FQGNSA.

The chain couples TRBV30 to TRBJ2-1; 7 bases line up with TRBD2. This CDR3 contains 17 residues. V lost 0 bases, J lost 9 bases, and 17 bases stayed unmatched. In germline, CDR1 is GTSNPN, CDR2 SVGIG (reference sequence). This CDR3 is CAWSVTGRSPHTGEQFF. DNA of the CDR3: TGTGCCTGGAGTGTAACCGGGAGGTCCCCTCACACGGGTGAGCAGTTCTTC.

For the CDR3, the DNA is TGTGCCAGCAGCTTAGAGCCGAACACCGGGGAGCTGTTTTTT. It yields the protein CASSLEPNTGELFF. The V gene is TRBV7-2, the J gene TRBJ2-2, with D uncertain. CDR3 length: 14 amino acids. The germline V and J ends were trimmed by 1 base and 0 bases, with 3 bases remaining between them. Germline V gene lookup returns CDR1 SGHTA and CDR2 FQGNSA.

The chain combines TRBV5-7 with TRBJ2-5, with 7 bases matching TRBD1. The better agreement between TRBJ2-7 and the DNA end casts doubt on the J call. TRBV5-7 is an open reading frame, and its role is uncertain. The CDR3 length is 15 residues. CDR3 region: CASSGSTGSPYEQYF. CDR3 nucleotides: TGTGCCAGCAGCGGCTCGACAGGGTCACCCTACGAGCAGTACTTC.

V and J are TRBV2 and TRBJ1-2; D gene unclear. Germline V gene lookup returns CDR1 SNHLY and CDR2 FYNNEI. The CDR3 spans 11 residues. V was trimmed by 7 bases and J by 3 bases, leaving 6 bases between them. CDR3 sequence: CASTRDYGYTF. The CDR3, as DNA: TGTGCCAGCACGCGGGACTATGGCTACACCTTC.

The chain employs TRBV10-2 and TRBJ2-7; the match to TRBD2 covers 9 bases. Germline CDR1 reads WSHSY; CDR2 reads SAAADI. V was clipped by 4 bases and J by 5 bases; unmatched bases: 6. The CDR3 is made up of 14 amino acids. This chain's CDR3 is CASSGAGGGHEQYF. CDR3 bases: TGCGCCAGCAGTGGGGCGGGAGGGGGGCACGAGCAGTACTTC.

The chain joins TRBV10-1 to TRBJ2-7; TRBD2 matches 9 bases. Germline trimming cut 6 bases from V and 4 bases from J; bases unmatched to any gene: 13. Germline V gene lookup returns CDR1 WNHNN and CDR2 SYGVQD (reference sequence). The CDR3 has 16 amino acids. The CDR3 here is CASRGLLAGGVYEQYF. The DNA for the CDR3 is TGCGCCAGCAGGGGGCTATTGGCGGGGGGGGTTTACGAGCAGTACTTC.

The rearrangement links TRBV16 to TRBJ1-2; perhaps TRBD1 as D (5 bases). Germline V lookup: CDR1 KGHSY, CDR2 FQNENV. Trimming cost V 1 base and J 3 bases, with 12 bases left between them. The CDR3 sequence is 15 residues long. For the CDR3, the DNA is TGTGCCAGCAGCCAATTTTCCAGGGCAGACTATGGCTACACCTTC. This translates into CASSQFSRADYGYTF.

About this clone: Compared with germline, one end of the junction differs, possibly owing to a read error. The chain couples TRBV28 to TRBJ1-2, with a weak D call TRBD1 (6 bases). Germline-derived CDR1 and CDR2 are MDHEN and SYDVKM. The length of the CDR3 is 10 residues. The DNA of the CDR3 is TGTGCCAGCAGGAGTCAGGGGACAACGTTC. It encodes CASRSQGTTF.

This clone was seen a handful of times. This rearrangement joins TRBV6-6 to TRBJ1-2, with TRBD1 identical over 7 bases. Germline loops: CDR1 MNHNY, CDR2 SVGAGI (reference sequence). The ends lost 2 bases at V and 4 bases at J; junction bases unmatched: 7. The CDR3 has 15 residues. The DNA for the CDR3 is TGTGCCAGCAGTTACCGAGACAGGGTTTTCTATGGCTACACCTTC. It yields the protein CASSYRDRVFYGYTF.

The chain employs TRBV29-1 and TRBJ2-5; 10 bases match TRBD1. J was trimmed by 4 bases and V by 6 bases; bases with no gene match: 5. This CDR3 spans 13 amino acids. The germline V gene encodes CDR1 SQVTM and CDR2 ANQGSEA. The CDR3 here is CSVRQGAGETQYF. DNA of the CDR3: TGCAGCGTCCGACAGGGGGCGGGAGAGACCCAGTACTTC.

This chain joins TRBV18 and TRBJ1-6, with TRBD1 matching over 7 bases. This CDR3 contains 14 residues. Losses at the gene ends were 6 bases for V and 10 bases for J; bases not matched to a gene: 9. Germline values: CDR1 KGHSH, CDR2 LQKENI. The CDR3 sequence: CASSPGGGASPLHF. CDR3 nucleotide sequence: TGTGCCAGCTCTCCAGGGGGGGGAGCCTCACCCCTCCACTTT.

The J gene is TRBJ1-1, the V gene TRBV28; TRBD1 matches 7 bases. Germline V gene data show CDR1 as MDHEN and CDR2 as SYDVKM. J lost 4 bases, V lost 7 bases, and 12 bases had no gene match. The CDR3 consists of 15 residues. The chain's CDR3 is CASNAANGQATEAFF. CDR3 bases: TGTGCCAGCAATGCCGCCAATGGACAGGCCACTGAAGCTTTCTTT.

This sequence joins TRBV28 and TRBJ1-2; 7 bases align to TRBD1. Germline V gene sequence: CDR1 MDHEN, CDR2 SYDVKM. With V trimmed by 6 bases and J by 8 bases, 3 bases remained unmatched. The CDR3 runs 11 residues. The CDR3 loop is CASSDRDGYTF. In DNA form, the CDR3 reads TGTGCCAGCAGCGACAGGGACGGCTACACCTTC.

The gene calls are TRBV2 and TRBJ2-2, with 9 nucleotides matching TRBD2. The V and J ends lost 2 bases and 7 bases, in that order; junction bases with no gene match: 5. In germline, CDR1 is SNHLY, CDR2 FYNNEI. This CDR3 is built from 15 residues. The CDR3 spells CASSELAGVVGELFF. CDR3 nucleotide sequence: TGTGCCAGCAGTGAATTAGCGGGGGTTGTCGGGGAGCTGTTTTTT.